This TCR beta chain emerged from a study of control samples from healthy donors and cancer patients. TCRdb's copy holds only in-frame clones and misses some; the assay was immunoSEQ multiplex PCR. Of 75,000 to 100,000 clones detected, just under 90% appear once; the ten largest clones hold 4.5% to 7%. The CDR3 is made up of 16 amino acids. Germline CDR1 reads SGHDT; CDR2 reads YYEEEE. Trimming at V came to 0 bases and at J to 5 bases, leaving 7 bases not matched to a gene. J is TRBJ2-1 and V is TRBV5-6, with 8 bases aligning to TRBD2. The sequenced material came from blood. The clonotype was recovered from a man aged 50 to 59 in good health. CDR3 amino acids: CASSLVRGGLHNEQFF. The CDR3 DNA reads TGTGCCAGCAGCTTGGTACGGGGGGGCCTCCACAATGAGCAGTTCTTC.